The entry below gives a single TCR beta chain sequence along with its context. This sample is drawn from a study of blood T cell repertoires in COVID-19. J lost 5 bases, V lost 6 bases, and 10 bases had no gene match. The CDR3 is 16 residues long. Germline CDR1 and CDR2: MNHEY and SVGEGT. A COVID-19 case had been met by exposed participants during the 2 weeks before study entry. Assay: immunoSEQ multiplex PCR; the TCRdb copy retains only in-frame clones and omits some. Among about 320,000 clones listed, 85% were seen once. Sequenced material: PBMCs or T cells enriched from blood (not recorded which). This chain joins TRBV6-2 or TRBV6-3 and TRBJ2-2; 9 bases fit TRBD1. This receptor was obtained from a woman younger than 45 who had been exposed to COVID-19. CDR3 nucleotides: TGTGCCAGCAGCCGGCGGGGGACAGGGCAAACCGGGGAGCTGTTTTTT. Translating it yields CASSRRGTGQTGELFF.